This T cell receptor (beta chain) came from a study of cytomegalovirus exposure and HLA in healthy donors listed by TCRdb under 2017. Background on the whole study: An earlier analysis of several hundred of the donors reported around 280 Gb of sequence data and 117 million unique TCR beta sequences obtained from some 170 million T cells. The number of typed donors differed by locus: about 620-640 for A, B, C, DRB1 and DQB1; approximately 520 for DQA1; about 600 for DPA1; and 400 to 480 for DPB1. The study aimed to test whether signatures of past pathogen exposure could be identified by cataloging public T cell receptors. Every discovery cohort repertoire had been produced on one sequencing platform. A later analysis re-analyzed previously published TCR beta repertoires from 600 to 850 donors and added high-resolution HLA genotyping to study TCR occurrence patterns. The study combined high-throughput TCR immunosequencing, statistical association of individual TCRs with disease status, and machine learning to predict cytomegalovirus infection status. Rather than drawing on any new phenotypic data, the later analysis identified candidate immune exposures from TCR beta sequences and the way those sequences occurred across donors. Using immunosequencing, the study profiled T cell repertoires from some 670 subjects and related those repertoires to cytomegalovirus serostatus. Across some 400 genotyped donors of the cohort, an average of roughly 200,000 unique TCR beta nucleotide sequences per donor were sequenced, and roughly 20% of those sequences were non-productive. Four to six DR-DQ haplotypes were handled as single units for association and clustering because linkage in the cohort was strong. Genome-wide SNP genotypes for about 65% of the roughly 670 donors were used in a later genetic analysis, which treated that subset as a discovery cohort. Alongside the repertoire data, information on donor age, sex, ethnicity and CMV serostatus was compiled. Along with the roughly 700-subject first cohort, a separate validation cohort of over 90 different subjects was used. Of the roughly 430 genotyped donors, about 80% fell in the genetic ancestry cluster associated with self-reported Caucasian donors. HLA typing covered class I and class II loci at four-digit resolution. To decide whether each TCR beta V gene segment behaved as functional or pseudogenic, an earlier analysis of approximately 620 of the donors relied on high-throughput TCR beta sequencing. Approximately 310 gigabases of sequencing data and tens of millions of unique TCR sequences were included in an early release covering 550 to 650 HLA-typed donors. The study at large found these results: Some IMGT-functional V segments, including TRBV6-2 and TRBV6-3, could not be told apart with the 87-base-pair reads, so those segments were excluded. According to a later genetic analysis, donors in an Asian-associated ancestry cluster had fewer N-insertions in productive TCRs than the approximately 670-donor mean. Most TCR sequences were observed very rarely across donors, whereas some public TCRs were present in many individuals. In a later analysis, several top co-occurrence clusters were reported to appear linked to parvovirus B19, influenza, CMV and Epstein-Barr virus. Broadly in line with IMGT annotations, most TCR beta V segments showed up in productive rearrangements about 87% or about 30% of the time in an earlier analysis of 450 to 600 of the donors. A further reported finding was that TCR beta sequences accurately predicted the HLA-A and HLA-B alleles for most subjects in the first cohort. A later analysis found that TCR association rates varied across HLA loci, with DRB1 alleles showing the most associated TCRs and HLA-C alleles the fewest. Correlated functional status among segregating V segments might reflect linkage disequilibrium, but an unknown experimental factor could not be ruled out. A group of highly shared sequence variants was considered likely to be a technical artifact of the sequencing pipeline. It was suggested by the authors that the approach could potentially be generalized to other disease states and immunological phenotypes. Roughly uniform sequencing depth across donors was assumed in presence/absence analyses, although this assumption may not hold. The classifier was reported to diagnose cytomegalovirus status with high specificity and sensitivity in both the original and validation cohorts. A total of 164 TCR beta chains were listed by the study as associated with cytomegalovirus. In a later analysis, HLA-associated TCR beta chains showed more clonal expansion and lower generation probabilities than non-associated chains that were equally common. CMV serostatus was the only immune exposure information available for the cohort. When HLA alleles, especially DR and DQ, strongly co-occurred, TCR associations were difficult to assign to individual alleles. In this cohort, only TCR beta chains were sequenced, and detectable features were limited by the absence of alpha or paired-chain data. In a later genetic analysis, a missense DCLRE1C variant was associated with V-gene and J-gene trimming of TCR beta chains, and the association was replicated in an independent cohort. Because HLA typing was unavailable for some donors at each locus, only the typed subset was used in association tests. At a false discovery rate of 0.05, a later analysis linked about 17,000 TCR beta sequences to specific HLA alleles. A few of the identified cytomegalovirus-associated TCR beta chains were confirmed in vitro to be specific for cytomegalovirus antigens. According to a later analysis, most CMV-associated TCR beta chains appeared to be HLA-restricted, and the HLA associations seemed to be driven largely by CMV exposure. The earlier analysis of about 600 of the donors excluded about 16 rarely observed V segments, including chromosome 9 orphons, because counts were too low.

Preparation of the library involved the immunoSEQ multiplex PCR assay. For the multiplex PCR, a mixture combining 60 forward primers for TCR Vbeta segments and 13 reverse primers for TCR Jbeta segments was used. A multiplex PCR assay on genomic DNA amplified the CDR3 region of rearranged TCR beta genes. The amplified TCR beta libraries were sequenced on the Illumina HiSeq System as 87-base-pair reads. The original methods were these. Across the roughly 700 repertoires, a later analysis counted some 80 million unique TCR beta chains, 9.5 million to 12 million of which were shared by at least two donors. To remove PCR and sequencing errors, raw reads were error-corrected and collapsed into unique sequences using a nearest-neighbor algorithm that merged closely related sequences. CDR3 sequences were aligned to IMGT reference sequences to assign V, D and J gene segments. Each retained sequence needed at least a six-nucleotide match to both a V gene segment and a J gene segment. A rearrangement was called productive if the CDR3 had no stop codons and remained in frame with V and J, and every other rearrangement was called non-productive. CDR3 was defined by IMGT convention, running from the second conserved V-encoded cysteine to the conserved J-encoded phenylalanine. The earlier analysis of about 620 of the donors excluded sequences that lacked an unambiguous match to a single V gene segment. An earlier analysis of a few hundred of the donors called V segments functional above 56.7% productive rearrangements and segregating when the between-donor standard deviation exceeded 5%. A statistical classification framework was built for diagnosing cytomegalovirus status from the catalog of TCR beta chain sequences. In a later analysis, V and J genes were assigned by comparing TCR nucleotide sequences against IMGT/GENE-DB human TR gene sequences. In a later analysis, CDR3 sequences and most-parsimonious VDJ recombination scenarios were assigned using the TCRdist pipeline. In a later analysis, each TCR beta chain was defined by its CDR3 amino acid sequence together with its V-gene family, and reads lacking a unique V-gene family were excluded. As a way to deal with suspected cross-contamination and a sequencing artifact, a later analysis dropped more than 500 nucleotide sequences that were highly shared and had low generation probability. In a later analysis, a clonal expansion index was calculated for each public chain from normalized within-repertoire ranks of inferred template counts. Generation probabilities in a later analysis came from a VDJ recombination model fitted to out-of-frame rearrangements, and those results were checked against IGoR. In a later analysis, TCR-TCR, TCR-HLA and TCR-CMV co-occurrence was scored with hypergeometric tests, and a repertoire-size bias correction was applied to TCR pairs. To estimate false discovery rates, a later analysis permuted the HLA or CMV assignments 20 times. In a later analysis, co-occurring TCRs were grouped using DBSCAN, and TCRdist sequence similarity was added for clustering within HLA-allele-positive subsets. Co-occurrence clustering excluded repertoires with fewer than 30,000 or more than 120,000 public chains, plus five with anomalous nucleotide sharing. This immuneACCESS table, as held by TCRdb, lists in-frame sequences with V and J called but not all clones. Of the missing ones, under half trace to an unresolved V gene in checked studies; the others have no known cause. Clone size and V and J calls were adopted from that table, with D and trimming inferred from the DNA. Counted in this sample were about 140,000 clones; roughly 80% of them appeared once. Of the sample, about 4.3% falls within the top ten clones.

This clone was picked up a small number of times. Its antigen target is currently unknown. It has no much larger one-base neighbor in the sample; base qualities were not kept. In total, roughly 670 healthy bone marrow donors made up the cohort. At the time of sampling, all cohort members were nominally healthy, though unrecorded immune exposures were likely present. The donor tested CMV seronegative, placing the donor among the roughly 350 seronegative members of the cohort. Each donor provided a peripheral blood sample, and peripheral blood mononuclear cells were used for TCR beta sequencing. The Qiagen DNeasy Blood Extraction Kit was used to extract genomic DNA from the blood cell samples. Trimming costs V 3 bases and J 4 bases, and their ends lie 16 bases apart. The germline V gene (reference sequence) gives CDR1 as LNHDA and CDR2 as SQIVND. The CDR3 runs 15 amino acids, cysteine and phenylalanine included. Only the CDR3 portion is preserved as DNA: 45 bases, with reading frame beginning at the first base.

Sequenced sample: PBMCs. This receptor was obtained from a man aged 35-49 years in good health and CMV-seronegative. The rearranged segments are TRBV19 and TRBJ2-7; TRBD1 could be the D gene, as 6 bases match. The nucleotide sequence reads as follows: TGTGCCAGTAGTATCCCAGGGGTCCTCTCTTACGAGCAGTACTTC. Its coded protein is CASSIPGVLSYEQYF. Supplemented by the reference TRBV19 and TRBJ2-7 proteins around the CDR3, the complete variable domain is DGGITQSPKYLFRKEGQNVTLSCEQNLNHDAMYWYRQDPGQGLRLIYYSQIVNDFQKGDIAEGYSVSREKKESFPLTVTSAQKNPTAFYLCASSIPGVLSYEQYFGPGTRLTVT.